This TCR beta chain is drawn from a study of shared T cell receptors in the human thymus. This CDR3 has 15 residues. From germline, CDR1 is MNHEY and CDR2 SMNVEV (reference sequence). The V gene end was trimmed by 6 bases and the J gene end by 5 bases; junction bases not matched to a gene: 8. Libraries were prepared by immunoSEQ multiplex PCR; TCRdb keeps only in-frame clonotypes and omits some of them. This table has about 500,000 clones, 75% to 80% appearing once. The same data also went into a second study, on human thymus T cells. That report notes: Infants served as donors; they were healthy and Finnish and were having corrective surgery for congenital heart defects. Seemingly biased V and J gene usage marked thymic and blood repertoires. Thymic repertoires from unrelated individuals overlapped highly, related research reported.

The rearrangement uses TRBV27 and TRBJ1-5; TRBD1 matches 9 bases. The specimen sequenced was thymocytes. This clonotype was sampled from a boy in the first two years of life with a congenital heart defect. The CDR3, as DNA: TGTGCCAGCAGCACGACAGGGGGTGTTTATCAGCCCCAGCATTTT. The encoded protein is CASSTTGGVYQPQHF.